Each of the 26 T cell receptor beta chains below was sequenced from the same sample in a study of cytomegalovirus exposure and HLA in healthy donors. Primers for the PCR totalled 60 Vbeta and 13 Jbeta. Data came from immunoSEQ multiplex PCR; TCRdb stores just in-frame clones and leaves some out. The repertoire holds 74,000 or so clones, with 60% to 85% as singletons. The sequencing sample was made of PBMCs. Receptors were obtained from a male donor in good health and CMV-seropositive.

V usage is TRBV7-2 and J usage is TRBJ2-2; D possibly corresponds to TRBD1 (6 bases). There are 14 residues in the CDR3. Germline V lookup: CDR1 SGHTA, CDR2 FQGNSA. V shed 7 bases and J shed 4 bases, with 13 bases lying between them. The CDR3 DNA reads as TGTGCCAGCACATCGGGACAACTCACCGGGGAGCTGTTTTTT. Amino acids: CASTSGQLTGELFF.

This sequence joins TRBV28 and TRBJ2-2; TRBD2 is a possible D gene (5 bases). Germline assignment: CDR1 MDHEN and CDR2 SYDVKM. This CDR3 is 14 amino acids long. V was shortened by 5 bases and J by 2 bases, with 9 bases between the two germline ends. The CDR3 loop is CASSPGFNTGELFF. The CDR3 coding sequence is TGTGCCAGCAGTCCGGGATTCAACACCGGGGAGCTGTTTTTT.

As for this clone: Different DNA sequences within this sample yield the same CDR3. V and J are TRBV7-3 and TRBJ2-5; D may be TRBD1 (6 bases). V lost 2 bases and J lost 3, with 13 bases in between. The CDR3 consists of 15 residues. Germline V gene sequence: CDR1 SGHTA, CDR2 FQGTGA. The CDR3 sequence is CASSLQGHWEETQYF. The CDR3 nucleotides read TGTGCCAGCAGCTTACAGGGACATTGGGAAGAGACCCAGTACTTC.

This clone was seen once. The rearrangement joins TRBV7-6 to TRBJ1-1; tentatively, D is TRBD1 (6 bases). V gave up 6 bases and J gave up 2 bases, with 19 bases separating them. The CDR3 loop spans 16 amino acids. Germline CDR1 is SGHVS and CDR2 is FNYEAQ. Here the CDR3 reads CASSPGMADRNTEAFF. DNA for the CDR3: TGTGCCAGCAGTCCAGGCATGGCGGACAGAAACACTGAAGCTTTCTTT.

On this clone: This specimen includes other DNA sequences encoding the same CDR3. The chain employs TRBV18 and TRBJ2-7; D uncertain. The V end lost 3 bases, the J end lost 0 bases, and 6 bases lay between the germline ends. The CDR3 is made up of 13 amino acids. CDR1 and CDR2 (germline): KGHSH, LQKENI. CDR3 region: CASSPAASYEQYF. The CDR3 nucleotides are TGTGCCAGCTCACCGGCCGCCTCCTACGAGCAGTACTTC. The variable domain in full, with the rest retrieved from reference TRBV18 and TRBJ2-7, is NAGVMQNPRHLVRRRGQEARLRCSPMKGHSHVYWYRQLPEEGLKFMVYLQKENIIDESGMPKERFSAEFPKEGPSILRIQQVVRGDSAAYFCASSPAASYEQYFGPGTRLTVT.

In its sample, this clone was seen a few times. The rearrangement joins TRBV19 to TRBJ1-2; possible D gene TRBD1, 5 bases. The germline gives CDR1 LNHDA, CDR2 SQIVND (reference sequence). The V end was cut by 0 bases, the J end by 4 bases, with 6 bases between. CDR3 size: 13 residues. The DNA for the CDR3 is TGTGCCAGTAGTATAGAAACAGGCTATGGCTACACCTTC. Amino acids: CASSIETGYGYTF. Looking up the rest from reference TRBV19 and TRBJ1-2 gives the full variable domain: DGGITQSPKYLFRKEGQNVTLSCEQNLNHDAMYWYRQDPGQGLRLIYYSQIVNDFQKGDIAEGYSVSREKKESFPLTVTSAQKNPTAFYLCASSIETGYGYTFGSGTRLTVV.

There are a few counts of this clone. The chain combines TRBV5-4 with TRBJ2-7; tentatively, D is TRBD2 (6 bases). The V gene lost 0 bases and the J gene lost 0 bases, with 10 bases spanning the gap. CDR1 SGHNT and CDR2 YYREEE come from the germline V gene (reference sequence). There are 15 residues in the CDR3. The CDR3 protein is CASSLGSGASYEQYF. The CDR3 coding sequence is TGTGCCAGCAGCTTGGGTAGCGGAGCCTCCTACGAGCAGTACTTC.

V is TRBV6-1 and J is TRBJ1-5; 7 nucleotides line up with TRBD1. The CDR3 is made up of 14 amino acids. Looked up from germline, CDR1 is MNHNS and CDR2 is SASEGT. With V trimmed by 8 bases and J by 0 bases, 4 bases remained unmatched. The CDR3 coding sequence is TGTGCCAGCGCGACAGGGAATAGCAATCAGCCCCAGCATTTT. Residues: CASATGNSNQPQHF.

The chain couples TRBV5-4 to TRBJ2-3; 7 bases match TRBD2. The ends lost 4 bases at V and 0 bases at J; junction bases unmatched: 11. This CDR3 is built from 17 residues. CDR1 SGHNT and CDR2 YYREEE come from the germline V gene (reference sequence). The CDR3 DNA sequence: TGTGCCAGCAGCCTAAGCGGGGCTGTTACTAGCACAGATACGCAGTATTTT. Translating it yields CASSLSGAVTSTDTQYF.

V and J are TRBV15 and TRBJ1-1; tentatively, D is TRBD1 (5 bases). V was pared by 5 bases and J by 3 bases, with 19 bases between. The CDR3 runs 16 residues. Germline V CDR1 and CDR2: LNHNV, YYDKDF (reference sequence). The DNA of the CDR3 is TGTGCCACCAGCCGCCGCGGGCCCGGGGGGGACACTGAAGCTTTCTTT. Translation gives CATSRRGPGGDTEAFF.

V and J are TRBV6-5 and TRBJ1-2, with D possibly matching TRBD1 (5 bases). Germline CDR1 and CDR2: MNHEY and SVGAGI. This CDR3 has 13 amino acids. Trimming stripped 1 base from V and 6 bases from J, with 9 bases between. CDR3 sequence (DNA): TGTGCCAGCAGTTACTTTCCAGGGAATGGCTACACCTTC. Protein product: CASSYFPGNGYTF.

The V gene is TRBV28, the J gene TRBJ2-1; 9 nucleotides align to TRBD1. Trimming cost V 5 bases and J 3 bases; bases outside gene matches: 5. The germline gives CDR1 MDHEN, CDR2 SYDVKM. This CDR3 comprises 15 residues. The CDR3 here is CASSKTGGFYNEQFF. As DNA, the CDR3 is TGTGCCAGCAGTAAAACAGGGGGCTTCTACAATGAGCAGTTCTTC.

V is TRBV5-6 and J is TRBJ1-2; D perhaps matches TRBD1 (5 bases). Germline CDR1 is SGHDT and CDR2 is YYEEEE. V was cut by 0 bases and J by 5 bases, with 11 bases left in between. This CDR3 is 14 amino acids long. This CDR3 reads CASSLGGSAYGYTF. The CDR3 nucleotides are TGTGCCAGCAGCTTGGGGGGCTCCGCATATGGCTACACCTTC.

This clone was picked up a small number of times. This rearrangement joins TRBV5-1 to TRBJ2-1; D might be TRBD2 (5 bases). The CDR3 has 13 residues. Trimming removed 1 base at V and 7 bases at J, with 9 bases between. Germline V gives CDR1 SGHRS, CDR2 YFSETQ. The CDR3 coding sequence is TGCGCCAGCAGCTTGTTACGCGGGAATGAGCAGTTCTTC. This gives the protein CASSLLRGNEQFF.

The chain couples TRBV29-1 to TRBJ2-5, with 9 bases identical to TRBD2. This CDR3 contains 14 residues. The J segment lost 4 bases and the V segment lost 6 bases, leaving 9 bases of the junction unmatched. Germline CDR1 and CDR2: SQVTM and ANQGSEA. The DNA of the CDR3 is TGCAGCGTGGGGGTAGCGGGAGTTTCAGAGACCCAGTACTTC. This encodes CSVGVAGVSETQYF. Based on the CDR3 plus reference TRBV29-1 and TRBJ2-5, the full variable domain is SAVISQKPSRDICQRGTSLTIQCQVDSQVTMMFWYRQQPGQSLTLIATANQGSEATYESGFVIDKFPISRPNLTFSTLTVSNMSPEDSSIYLCSVGVAGVSETQYFGPGTRLLVL.

The chain has TRBV7-8 and TRBJ2-3, with 9 bases lining up with TRBD2. With 6 bases clipped from V and 2 bases from J, the junction kept 9 bases outside the gene matches. Germline-derived CDR1 and CDR2 are SGHVS and FQNEAQ. This CDR3 comprises 16 residues. Written as DNA, the CDR3 is TGTGCCAGCAGACGGGGGACTAGCCGAAACACAGATACGCAGTATTTT. Amino acids: CASRRGTSRNTDTQYF.

In this sample, this clone turned up a few times. V gene TRBV5-1 combines with J gene TRBJ1-1; D remains ambiguous. The germline gives CDR1 SGHRS, CDR2 YFSETQ. Trimming left V 5 bases short and J 4 bases short, with 15 bases between. This CDR3 has 14 amino acids. The CDR3 here is CASSLLTRTTEAFF. CDR3 DNA: TGCGCCAGCAGTCTCTTGACTAGGACCACTGAAGCTTTCTTT.

This clone was counted a few times. The J gene is TRBJ2-7, the V gene TRBV6-5; TRBD1 is a possible D gene (5 bases). With 5 bases removed from V and 3 bases from J, the gap between germline ends came to 14 bases. Germline V CDR1 and CDR2: MNHEY, SVGAGI. CDR3 size: 14 residues. The CDR3 protein is CASSESGNHYEQYF. The CDR3 bases are TGTGCCAGCAGTGAGTCAGGGAACCACTACGAGCAGTACTTC.

The table lists this clone with a few counts. The chain carries TRBV11-2 and TRBJ2-7, with D unresolved. From germline, CDR1 is SGHAT and CDR2 FQNNGV. The length of the CDR3 is 13 residues. Trimming left V 3 bases short and J 3 bases short, with 9 bases between. The CDR3 DNA sequence: TGTGCCAGCAGCTTCGCTTCCTACTACGAGCAGTACTTC. Its translation is CASSFASYYEQYF. Looking up the rest from reference TRBV11-2 and TRBJ2-7 gives the full variable domain: EAGVAQSPRYKIIEKRQSVAFWCNPISGHATLYWYQQILGQGPKLLIQFQNNGVVDDSQLPKDRFSAERLKGVDSTLKIQPAKLEDSAVYLCASSFASYYEQYFGPGTRLTVT.

This clone was detected only once. V and J are TRBV2 and TRBJ1-2; 9 nucleotides line up with TRBD1. Germline-derived CDR1 and CDR2 are SNHLY and FYNNEI. Trimming at V came to 3 bases and at J to 1 base, leaving 6 bases not matched to a gene. The CDR3 is made up of 16 amino acids. As DNA, the CDR3 is TGTGCCAGCAGTGACGGTCCGGGACAGGGTAACTATGGCTACACCTTC. Amino acid sequence: CASSDGPGQGNYGYTF.

A few counts support this clone. This sequence joins TRBV28 and TRBJ2-3; 14 bases line up with TRBD2. Germline CDR1 reads MDHEN; CDR2 reads SYDVKM. Losses at the gene ends were 2 bases for V and 2 bases for J; bases not matched to a gene: 3. This CDR3 has 17 amino acids. Here the CDR3 reads CASSLGGLAGATDTQYF. In DNA form, the CDR3 reads TGTGCCAGCAGTTTAGGGGGACTAGCGGGGGCCACAGATACGCAGTATTTT.

In this sample, this clone turned up once. This chain joins TRBV7-2 and TRBJ2-5; 12 bases map to TRBD2. This CDR3 region has 15 residues. Germline V gene sequence: CDR1 SGHTA, CDR2 FQGNSA. With 2 bases clipped from V and 4 bases from J, the junction kept 2 bases outside the gene matches. CDR3 protein: CASSLSLAGGETQYF. The CDR3, as DNA: TGTGCCAGCAGCTTATCACTAGCGGGAGGAGAGACCCAGTACTTC. Full variable domain (outside the CDR3, taken from reference TRBV7-2 and TRBJ2-5): GAGVSQSPSNKVTEKGKDVELRCDPISGHTALYWYRQSLGQGLEFLIYFQGNSAPDKSGLPSDRFSAERTGGSVSTLTIQRTQQEDSAVYLCASSLSLAGGETQYFGPGTRLLVL.

Note on this clone: Other DNA variants within this sample encode the same CDR3. The V and J genes are TRBV19 and TRBJ2-1; 8 positions agree with TRBD2. Per germline, CDR1 LNHDA and CDR2 SQIVND (reference sequence). V gave up 3 bases and J gave up 3 bases; unmatched junction bases: 4. This CDR3 is 15 amino acids long. In DNA, the CDR3 is TGTGCCAGTAGTATCGGGCTAGCGGGCTACAATGAGCAGTTCTTC. This sequence encodes CASSIGLAGYNEQFF.

This chain links TRBV19 with TRBJ1-5; 8 nucleotides agree with TRBD1. The CDR3 runs 17 residues. From germline, CDR1 is LNHDA and CDR2 SQIVND (reference sequence). J gave up 3 bases and V 3 bases, and 10 bases lay outside the gene matches. CDR3 in amino acids: CASSIGPGQGNNQPQHF. CDR3 bases: TGTGCCAGTAGTATTGGCCCTGGACAGGGAAACAATCAGCCCCAGCATTTT.

The chain carries TRBV30 and TRBJ1-2; TRBD1 agrees at 8 bases. Germline-derived CDR1 and CDR2 are GTSNPN and SVGIG (reference sequence). This CDR3 contains 15 residues. J lost 3 bases, V lost 0 bases, and 6 bases had no gene match. In nucleotides, the CDR3 is TGTGCCTGGAGTGTGGGGACAGGAACCGACTATGGCTACACCTTC. This gives the protein CAWSVGTGTDYGYTF. Variable domain in full (rest from reference TRBV30 and TRBJ1-2): SQTIHQWPATLVQPVGSPLSLECTVEGTSNPNLYWYRQAAGRGLQLLFYSVGIGQISSEVPQNLSASRPQDRQFILSSKKLLLSDSGFYLCAWSVGTGTDYGYTFGSGTRLTVV.

This sequence joins TRBV5-4 and TRBJ2-7; 10 nucleotides match TRBD1. This CDR3 is built from 13 residues. The germline V gene has CDR1 SGHNT and CDR2 YYREEE (reference sequence). The J segment lost 5 bases and the V segment lost 2 bases, leaving 1 base of the junction unmatched. The CDR3, as DNA: TGTGCCAGCAGCTTTGACAGGGGGCACGAGCAGTACTTC. This codes for CASSFDRGHEQYF.